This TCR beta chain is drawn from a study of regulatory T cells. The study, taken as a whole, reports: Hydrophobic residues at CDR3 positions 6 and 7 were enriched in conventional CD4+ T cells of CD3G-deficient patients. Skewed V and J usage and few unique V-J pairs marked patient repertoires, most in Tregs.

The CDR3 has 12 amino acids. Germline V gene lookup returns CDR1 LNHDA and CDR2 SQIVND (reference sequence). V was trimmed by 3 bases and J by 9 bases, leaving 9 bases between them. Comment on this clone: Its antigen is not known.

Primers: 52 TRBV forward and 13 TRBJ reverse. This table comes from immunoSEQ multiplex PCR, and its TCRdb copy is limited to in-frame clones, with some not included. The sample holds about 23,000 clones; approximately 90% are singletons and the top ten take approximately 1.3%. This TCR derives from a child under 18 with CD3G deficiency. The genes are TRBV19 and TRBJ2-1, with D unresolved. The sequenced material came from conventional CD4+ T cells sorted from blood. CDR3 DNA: TGTGCCAGTAGTATGGGTGAAGGTGAGCAGTTCTTC. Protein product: CASSMGEGEQFF. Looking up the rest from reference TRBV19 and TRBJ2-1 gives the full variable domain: DGGITQSPKYLFRKEGQNVTLSCEQNLNHDAMYWYRQDPGQGLRLIYYSQIVNDFQKGDIAEGYSVSREKKESFPLTVTSAQKNPTAFYLCASSMGEGEQFFGPGTRLTVL.